A selection of T cell receptor beta chains follows, all from one sample in a study of shared clonotypes between healthy human individuals. Repertoires were generated with immunoSEQ multiplex PCR, while TCRdb's copy carries only in-frame clones and drops some. Of about 2,100,000 clones in the sample, roughly 91% are singletons; the top ten hold about 1.5%. Sequenced: naive CD8+ T cells from PBMCs. These receptors came from a man aged 18 to 30 in good health. Some clones in this sample may be carry-over from other donors' samples. Each CDR3 is given with its conserved first and last residue. The D gene is left open where the match is weak. Size tells how often a clone was seen (once, few, many) or the class of an expanded clone, and some rows leave it out.

-,TRBJ1-4,TRBV2,few,TGTGCCAGCATCCTGGGTGGAGAAAAACTGTTTTTT,CASILGGEKLFF
-,TRBJ2-7,TRBV5-5,few,TGTGCCAGCAGCTTGTCCCCCGGTCACGAGCAGTACTTC,CASSLSPGHEQYF
TRBD2,TRBJ2-1,TRBV7-8,-,TGTGCCAGCAGCTACCTAGCGGGAGTGGTTCGGCTAAATGAGCAGTTCTTC,CASSYLAGVVRLNEQFF
TRBD2,TRBJ2-2,TRBV27,-,TGTGCCAGCAGTTCTAGGCTAGCGGGAGAGGTCGGGGAGCTGTTTTTT,CASSSRLAGEVGELFF
-,TRBJ2-1,TRBV7-3,-,TGTGCCAGCAGCTCTCACGGGACTTTGGGCAATGAGCAGTTCTTC,CASSSHGTLGNEQFF
TRBD1,TRBJ2-3,TRBV29-1,-,TGCAGCGTTGAAGTAGATGAGACAGGGCCCACAGATACGCAGTATTTT,CSVEVDETGPTDTQYF
-,TRBJ2-7,TRBV15,-,TGTGCCACCAGCAGCTCGATTCTTCACGAGCAGTACTTC,CATSSSILHEQYF
TRBD2,TRBJ2-7,TRBV7-9,few,TGTGCCAGCAGCTTAGCGCGGGGGGAGCAGTACTTC,CASSLARGEQYF
TRBD2,TRBJ2-5,TRBV9,-,TGTGCCAGCAGCGCCGGTTCTAGCGGGGTCCCCTGGGAGACCCAGTACTTC,CASSAGSSGVPWETQYF
TRBD2,TRBJ2-2,TRBV7-8,-,TGTGCCAGCAGAAACCCGGGGGGGCCGGACACCGGGGAGCTGTTTTTT,CASRNPGGPDTGELFF
-,TRBJ1-1,TRBV6-1,-,TGTGCCAGCTTTGTGGGGGGCACTGAAGCTTTCTTT,CASFVGGTEAFF
TRBD2,TRBJ2-6,TRBV4-3,-,TGCGCCAGCAGCCATGGGACTACCTCTGGGGCCAACGTCCTGACTTTC,CASSHGTTSGANVLTF
TRBD2,TRBJ2-1,TRBV6-6,-,TGTGCCAGCAGTTACTCGGGGCGGGAGTCCTACAATGAGCAGTTCTTC,CASSYSGRESYNEQFF
-,TRBJ2-7,TRBV29-1,-,TGCAGCGTTGGCTACTCGAACTACGAGCAGTACTTC,CSVGYSNYEQYF
-,TRBJ2-1,TRBV7-9,-,TGTGCCAGCAGCACACTAAATGAGCAGTTCTTC,CASSTLNEQFF
-,TRBJ1-1,TRBV27,few,TGTGCCAGCAGTTTAGAGGCGGGGGGCTGGGGCACTGAAGCTTTCTTT,CASSLEAGGWGTEAFF
-,TRBJ2-1,TRBV7-3,-,TGTGCCAGCAGCCATCGCCCCGGGACAAGCAACGATGAGAGCTCCTACAATGAGCAGTTCTTC,CASSHRPGTSNDESSYNEQFF
-,TRBJ2-3,TRBV9,-,TGTGCCAGCAGCGTAGTAGGAAACACAGATACGCAGTATTTT,CASSVVGNTDTQYF
-,TRBJ2-5,TRBV10-2,-,TGCGCCAGCAGTGACGCGGAGGAGACCCAGTACTTC,CASSDAEETQYF
TRBD1,TRBJ1-1,TRBV5-1,-,TGCGCCAGCAGCTTGGCACAGGGGGGCACTGAAGCTTTCTTT,CASSLAQGGTEAFF
-,TRBJ2-6,TRBV5-4,-,TGTGCCAGCAGTCCGGGGGCTGGGGCCAACGTCCTGACTTTC,CASSPGAGANVLTF
TRBD2,TRBJ2-7,TRBV2,once,TGTGCCAGCAGTGGGCGGGAGGAATCGAAGCAGTACTTC,CASSGREESKQYF
-,TRBJ2-2,TRBV4-1,-,TGCGCCAGCAGCCAAGGTCCTTCCGGGAACACCGGGGAGCTGTTTTTT,CASSQGPSGNTGELFF
-,TRBJ1-2,TRBV6-1,-,TGTGCCAGCAGTGAAATTTTCGGGGCTTATGGCTACACCTTC,CASSEIFGAYGYTF
-,TRBJ1-2,TRBV27,-,TGTGCCAGCAGTTTATCACAGGGCCTCTATGGCTACACCTTC,CASSLSQGLYGYTF
TRBD2,TRBJ2-7,TRBV27,-,TGTGCCAGCAGGCAAATGACTAGCGGGTCTCCCGAGCAGTACTTC,CASRQMTSGSPEQYF
TRBD1,TRBJ2-3,TRBV9,-,TGTGCCAGCAGCGGGACAGGTTTCACAGATACGCAGTATTTT,CASSGTGFTDTQYF
TRBD2,TRBJ2-7,TRBV14,-,TGTGCCAGCAGCCGAACGACTAGCGGGAGTTACGAGCAGTACTTC,CASSRTTSGSYEQYF
-,TRBJ2-7,TRBV4-1,once,TGCGCCAGCAGCCAAGGTGGGGGCGGCTACGAGCAGTACTTC,CASSQGGGGYEQYF
-,TRBJ2-5,TRBV7-9,once,TGTGCCAGCAGCTTAGGGGCGGGTGGCCTGCAAGAGACCCAGTACTTC,CASSLGAGGLQETQYF
-,TRBJ2-3,TRBV27,-,TGTGCCAGCAGTCTCCTTGCCGGAGGGAGCACAGATACGCAGTATTTT,CASSLLAGGSTDTQYF
TRBD1,TRBJ2-7,TRBV2,-,TGTGCCAGCAGTATGACAGGGGAAGCGTCCTACGAGCAGTACTTC,CASSMTGEASYEQYF
-,TRBJ1-5,TRBV27,-,TGTGCCAGCAGTTCCACAGGATATAGCAATCAGCCCCAGCATTTT,CASSSTGYSNQPQHF
-,TRBJ1-2,TRBV28,-,TGTGCCAGCAGTCCCCCCGGGTCTTCTAACTATGGCTACACCTTC,CASSPPGSSNYGYTF
-,TRBJ2-2,TRBV6-1,-,TGTGCCAGCGGTGACAGAAACGTTAACACCGGGGAGCTGTTTTTT,CASGDRNVNTGELFF
TRBD1,TRBJ2-2,TRBV5-4,-,TGTGCCAGCAGCTGGGACAGGGGGGAAAACACCGGGGAGCTGTTTTTT,CASSWDRGENTGELFF
-,TRBJ1-4,TRBV11-3,-,TGTGCCAGCAGCTTTAACATAGTGAGGGCTAATGAAAAACTGTTTTTT,CASSFNIVRANEKLFF
-,TRBJ1-1,TRBV7-6,-,TGTGCCAGCAGACATTTGGTGAACACTGAAGCTTTCTTT,CASRHLVNTEAFF
-,TRBJ1-2,TRBV28,-,TGTGCCAGCAGCCCATACTCGGAAGGGAACTATGGCTACACCTTC,CASSPYSEGNYGYTF
-,TRBJ2-3,TRBV27,-,TGTGCCAGCAGTTTATACAGTAGTAGCACAGATACGCAGTATTTT,CASSLYSSSTDTQYF